The 15 T cell receptor beta chains given below trace back to one sample, sequenced in a study of T cells in Graves' hyperthyroidism and ophthalmopathy. Amplified TCR beta CDR3 regions derived from RNA transcripts. The TCR CDR3 first-round RT-PCR relied on the HTBI primer set. MiXCR was run by TCRdb on the multiplex PCR reads, yielding one entry per CDR3 protein. The table includes fewer than 750,000 distinct CDR3 sequences, under 15% detected once. Sequencing input: blood. All receptors come from a woman aged 40 to 49 with Graves' ophthalmopathy.

This clonotype was picked up many times. The chain has TRBV30 and TRBJ2-5, with D perhaps TRBD1 or TRBD2 (5 bases each). The CDR3 consists of 16 residues. From germline, CDR1 is GTSNPN and CDR2 SVGIG (reference sequence). V was trimmed by 3 bases and J by 4 bases, leaving 21 bases between them. As DNA, the CDR3 is TGTGCCTGGAGACCCAGAGACGGGACCTCGAGAGAGACCCAGTACTTC. Residues: CAWRPRDGTSRETQYF.

V gene TRBV27 combines with J gene TRBJ2-7; D may match TRBD1 or TRBD2 (6 bases each). Per the germline V gene, CDR1 is MNHEY and CDR2 is SMNVEV (reference sequence). V was trimmed by 3 bases and J by 3 bases, leaving 21 bases between them. CDR3 length: 17 residues. The CDR3 DNA is TGTGCCAGCAGTTTTTCCCCCGGGGGCGGTCTTTTCTACGAGCAGTACTTC. Residues: CASSFSPGGGLFYEQYF.

This clonotype occurred many times. V and J are TRBV7-2 and TRBJ1-5; D remains unclear. In germline, CDR1 is SGHTA, CDR2 FQGNSA. The CDR3 length is 12 residues. The V end was cut by 3 bases, the J end by 3 bases, with 3 bases between. CDR3 residues: CASSFTNQPQHF. The CDR3 nucleotides are TGTGCCAGCAGCTTCACCAATCAGCCCCAGCATTTT.

This clonotype appeared a few times. The chain is built from TRBV19 and TRBJ2-7; 10 bases line up with TRBD1. This CDR3 region has 13 residues. The junction had 7 bases not matched to a gene; V was cut back by 10 bases and J by 4 bases. The V gene's germline CDR1 is LNHDA and CDR2 SQIVND (reference sequence). DNA of the CDR3: TGTGCCACTCGGGACAGGGGTGATTACGAGCAGTACTTC. It is translated as CATRDRGDYEQYF.

This clonotype was seen at least ten times. The rearrangement joins TRBV28 to TRBJ1-2; 7 positions agree with TRBD1. The CDR3 length is 14 residues. CDR1 and CDR2 from the germline V gene are MDHEN and SYDVKM. V lost 6 bases, J lost 4 bases, and 8 bases stayed unmatched. The CDR3: CASSPPGTAYGYTF. In DNA, the CDR3 is TGTGCCAGCAGCCCCCCAGGGACAGCCTATGGCTACACCTTC.

In this sample, this clonotype turned up many times. The chain is built from TRBV12-3 or TRBV12-4 and TRBJ2-7; no clear D. The length of the CDR3 is 13 residues. V lost 5 bases and J 0 bases, leaving 8 bases between the germline ends. Written as DNA, the CDR3 is TGTGCCAGCAGTAACGACGGCTCCTACGAGCAGTACTTC. Protein sequence: CASSNDGSYEQYF.

This CDR3 reads CASSPLINTEAFF. Here the CDR3 DNA reads TGTGCCAGCAGTCCACTCATAAACACTGAAGCTTTCTTT. The chain carries TRBV27 and TRBJ1-1; D not certain. CDR1 is MNHEY, CDR2 SMNVEV, per germline (reference sequence). CDR3 length equals 13 residues. Trimming shortened V by 5 bases and J by 2 bases, and 9 bases separated the two germline ends.

The rearrangement joins TRBV6-5 to TRBJ1-2; 7 bases map to TRBD1. J gave up 5 bases and V 1 base, and 7 bases lay outside the gene matches. This CDR3 spans 15 amino acids. Germline lookup yields CDR1 MNHEY and CDR2 SVGAGI. CDR3 nucleotides: TGTGCCAGCAGTTACTGGACAGGTGGTACTTATGGCTACACCTTC. This gives the protein CASSYWTGGTYGYTF.

This clonotype has a count of ten or more. The chain carries TRBV6-5 and TRBJ1-2; D is undetermined. CDR1 and CDR2 from the germline V gene are MNHEY and SVGAGI. The germline V and J ends were trimmed by 0 bases and 4 bases, with 9 bases remaining between them. The CDR3 totals 14 residues. The CDR3: CASSYSKAGYGYTF. In DNA form, the CDR3 reads TGTGCCAGCAGTTACTCGAAGGCCGGCTATGGCTACACCTTC.

This clonotype was seen ten or more times. The chain employs TRBV6-1 and TRBJ1-1, with 8 bases that match TRBD1. This CDR3 is built from 14 residues. CDR1 is MNHNS, CDR2 SASEGT, per germline. The V and J ends lost 4 bases and 6 bases, in that order; junction bases with no gene match: 7. CDR3 sequence reads: CASSASGGVSEAFF. In DNA, the CDR3 is TGTGCCAGCAGTGCCTCAGGGGGCGTCTCTGAAGCTTTCTTT.

This chain connects TRBV25-1 to TRBJ1-1; a possible D gene is TRBD1 (5 bases). There are 14 residues in the CDR3. V lost 1 base, J lost 5 bases, and 11 bases lay in between. Germline V CDR1 and CDR2: MGHDK, SYGVNS. This chain's CDR3 is CASSEWGGGTEAFF. The CDR3 DNA follows: TGTGCCAGCAGTGAATGGGGGGGAGGGACTGAAGCTTTCTTT.

The CDR3 sequence is CASSAGKRTEAFF. The CDR3 region has the DNA TGCGCCAGCAGTGCAGGGAAGAGGACTGAAGCTTTCTTT. The chain combines TRBV10-1 with TRBJ1-1; D might be TRBD1 (5 bases). Germline assignment: CDR1 WNHNN and CDR2 SYGVQD (reference sequence). The V end lost 4 bases, the J end lost 5 bases, and 11 bases lay between the germline ends. The CDR3 loop spans 13 amino acids.

In this sample, this clonotype turned up many times. The rearrangement links TRBV7-2 to TRBJ2-7; D is perhaps TRBD1 or TRBD2 (5 bases each). The germline V and J ends were trimmed by 5 bases and 2 bases, with 10 bases remaining between them. The CDR3 is 13 amino acids. Germline V gene data show CDR1 as SGHTA and CDR2 as FQGNSA. The CDR3 loop is CASSVPGPYEQYF. The CDR3 DNA reads TGTGCCAGCAGCGTTCCGGGGCCCTACGAGCAGTACTTC.

The table lists this clonotype with many counts. V usage is TRBV11-2 and J usage is TRBJ2-2; TRBD2 agrees at 9 bases. Trimming cost V 5 bases and J 6 bases; bases outside gene matches: 10. The CDR3 length is 16 residues. Germline V CDR1 and CDR2: SGHAT, FQNNGV. As DNA, the CDR3 is TGTGCCAGCAGCCCCGGGACTAGCAGGAAGGCCGGGGAGCTGTTTTTT. The encoded protein is CASSPGTSRKAGELFF. Complete variable domain (other parts from reference TRBV11-2 and TRBJ2-2): EAGVAQSPRYKIIEKRQSVAFWCNPISGHATLYWYQQILGQGPKLLIQFQNNGVVDDSQLPKDRFSAERLKGVDSTLKIQPAKLEDSAVYLCASSPGTSRKAGELFFGEGSRLTVL.

This clonotype was seen repeatedly, ten times or more. V and J are TRBV24-1 and TRBJ2-2; 7 bases map to TRBD1. CDR1 and CDR2 from the germline V gene are KGHDR and SFDVKD. The CDR3 has 16 amino acids. V trimming: 3 bases; J trimming: 1 base; junction bases outside the gene matches: 4. The DNA of the CDR3 is TGTGCCACCAGTGATCGGACAGGAGAGAACACCGGGGAGCTGTTTTTT. Translation gives CATSDRTGENTGELFF.